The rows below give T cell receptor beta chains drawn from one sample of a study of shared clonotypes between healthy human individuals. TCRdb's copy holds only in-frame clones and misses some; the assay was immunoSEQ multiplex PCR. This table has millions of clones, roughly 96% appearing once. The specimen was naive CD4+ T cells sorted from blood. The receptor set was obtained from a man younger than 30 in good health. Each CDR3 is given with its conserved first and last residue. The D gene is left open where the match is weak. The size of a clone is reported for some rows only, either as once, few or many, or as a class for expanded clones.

CDR3: CASSQSDSYGYTF
DNA: TGTGCCAGCTCACAATCGGACTCCTATGGCTACACCTTC
V: TRBV18
D: .
size: once
J: TRBJ1-2

CDR3: CASSSPGAVNTEAFF
DNA: TGTGCCAGCAGTTCACCAGGGGCCGTGAACACTGAAGCTTTCTTT
V: TRBV28
D: .
size: .
J: TRBJ1-1

CDR3: CASSPLQGLRNTIYF
DNA: TGTGCCAGCTCACCACTGCAGGGTCTCAGAAACACCATATATTTT
V: TRBV18
D: .
size: .
J: TRBJ1-3

CDR3: CSVAPLPGGSYNEQFF
DNA: TGCAGCGTTGCACCCCTCCCAGGCGGATCCTACAATGAGCAGTTCTTC
V: TRBV29-1
D: .
size: .
J: TRBJ2-1

CDR3: CAISESTGGYEQYF
DNA: TGTGCCATCAGTGAGTCGACAGGAGGCTACGAGCAGTACTTC
V: TRBV10-3
D: .
size: .
J: TRBJ2-7

CDR3: CASSLAVGGTGELFF
DNA: TGCGCCAGCAGCTTGGCAGTAGGGGGCACCGGGGAGCTGTTTTTT
V: TRBV5-1
D: .
size: .
J: TRBJ2-2

CDR3: CAWGDDQQFF
DNA: TGTGCCTGGGGTGACGATCAGCAGTTCTTC
V: TRBV30
D: .
size: .
J: TRBJ2-1

CDR3: CAIKASGGPVRGTDTQYF
DNA: TGTGCCATCAAGGCTAGCGGGGGGCCCGTGAGGGGCACAGATACGCAGTATTTT
V: TRBV10-3
D: TRBD2
size: .
J: TRBJ2-3

CDR3: CASSYAGADTGELFF
DNA: TGTGCCAGCAGTTACGCGGGAGCGGACACCGGGGAGCTGTTTTTT
V: TRBV6-6
D: TRBD2
size: .
J: TRBJ2-2

CDR3: CATRARESYGYTF
DNA: TGTGCCACCCGCGCGCGAGAGTCCTATGGCTACACCTTC
V: TRBV6-5
D: .
size: .
J: TRBJ1-2

CDR3: CASSPRLVQGYYGYTF
DNA: TGTGCCAGCTCACCTCGGCTGGTACAGGGCTACTATGGCTACACCTTC
V: TRBV18
D: .
size: .
J: TRBJ1-2

CDR3: CASSERGSAFF
DNA: TGTGCCAGCAGTGAACGGGGGAGCGCTTTCTTT
V: TRBV2
D: .
size: .
J: TRBJ1-1

CDR3: CASRPPGGSNQPQHF
DNA: TGTGCCAGCAGGCCACCAGGAGGGTCCAATCAGCCCCAGCATTTT
V: TRBV6-5
D: .
size: .
J: TRBJ1-5

CDR3: CAWNGGQPFGYTF
DNA: TGTGCCTGGAATGGTGGACAGCCCTTTGGCTACACCTTC
V: TRBV30
D: .
size: .
J: TRBJ1-2

CDR3: CASTKAATNEKLFF
DNA: TGTGCCAGCACCAAAGCTGCAACTAATGAAAAACTGTTTTTT
V: TRBV6-1
D: .
size: .
J: TRBJ1-4

CDR3: CASSLEGSGSYEQYF
DNA: TGTGCCAGCAGCTTAGAGGGAAGCGGGAGCTACGAGCAGTACTTC
V: TRBV7-9
D: TRBD2
size: .
J: TRBJ2-7

CDR3: CAWSVRAIANYGYTF
DNA: TGTGCCTGGAGTGTACGAGCGATAGCTAACTATGGCTACACCTTC
V: TRBV30
D: .
size: .
J: TRBJ1-2

CDR3: CASRWAGAGNQPQHF
DNA: TGCGCCAGTCGATGGGCAGGGGCCGGCAATCAGCCCCAGCATTTT
V: TRBV10-2
D: .
size: .
J: TRBJ1-5

CDR3: CASSTGTLMDTQYF
DNA: TGCGCCAGCAGCACAGGGACCCTCATGGATACGCAGTATTTT
V: TRBV5-1
D: .
size: .
J: TRBJ2-3